The 18 T cell receptor beta chains listed next were all sequenced from one sample in a study of identical twins. TCRdb independently ran MiXCR on the 5' RACE reads; one entry per CDR3 protein. The sample lists 500,000 to 700,000 distinct CDR3 sequences, under 8.5% occurring once. The data were also submitted as part of a second study, on yellow fever vaccine responses in identical twins.

Sequencing input: PBMCs. The receptors derive from a woman aged 18 to 35 in good health.

This chain uses TRBV28 with TRBJ1-6; D perhaps matches TRBD1 (5 bases). The CDR3 has 13 residues. Germline assignment: CDR1 MDHEN and CDR2 SYDVKM. V was shortened by 6 bases and J by 7 bases, with 10 bases between the two germline ends. The CDR3 DNA sequence: TGTGCCAGCAGACGGGACGTGAATTCACCCCTCCACTTT. Its protein product is CASRRDVNSPLHF.

This clonotype was observed a few times. The chain employs TRBV6-5 and TRBJ2-7; D not resolved. There are 13 residues in the CDR3. Trimming removed 0 bases at V and 7 bases at J, with 10 bases between. Germline CDR1 reads MNHEY; CDR2 reads SVGAGI. Written as DNA, the CDR3 is TGTGCCAGCAGTTACTCTACCTGGAGTGAGCAGTACGTC. This sequence encodes CASSYSTWSEQYV.

This clonotype was recorded at least ten times. The chain links TRBV29-1 to TRBJ2-7, with unresolved D. This CDR3 spans 13 amino acids. The V end was cut by 4 bases, the J end by 2 bases, with 12 bases between. Germline V gives CDR1 SQVTM, CDR2 ANQGSEA. Written as DNA, the CDR3 is TGCAGCGTTGCTGGTAGCCTCGCCTACGAGCAGTACTTC. Amino acids: CSVAGSLAYEQYF.

The genes are TRBV29-1 and TRBJ1-1; D unclear. CDR1 is SQVTM and CDR2 is ANQGSEA in the germline V gene. Trimming took off 4 bases at V and 2 bases at J, with 8 bases between the two ends. The CDR3 is made up of 12 amino acids. The DNA of the CDR3 is TGCAGCGTTGGGAATACCAACACTGAAGCTTTCTTT. It is translated as CSVGNTNTEAFF. Based on the CDR3 plus reference TRBV29-1 and TRBJ1-1, the full variable domain is SAVISQKPSRDICQRGTSLTIQCQVDSQVTMMFWYRQQPGQSLTLIATANQGSEATYESGFVIDKFPISRPNLTFSTLTVSNMSPEDSSIYLCSVGNTNTEAFFGQGTRLTVV.

This clonotype was counted at least ten times. The gene calls are TRBV7-2 and TRBJ2-7, with TRBD2 identical over 10 bases. CDR1 is SGHTA, CDR2 FQGNSA, per germline. There are 15 residues in the CDR3. V shed 5 bases, J shed 3 bases, and the junction held 7 bases outside the gene matches. This CDR3 is CASSPWTSGIYEQYF. DNA for the CDR3: TGTGCCAGCAGCCCCTGGACTAGCGGCATCTACGAGCAGTACTTC. The whole variable domain, remainder taken from reference TRBV7-2 and TRBJ2-7, is GAGVSQSPSNKVTEKGKDVELRCDPISGHTALYWYRQSLGQGLEFLIYFQGNSAPDKSGLPSDRFSAERTGGSVSTLTIQRTQQEDSAVYLCASSPWTSGIYEQYFGPGTRLTVT.

This clonotype was observed at least ten times. V usage is TRBV6-5 and J usage is TRBJ2-2; 9 nucleotides align to TRBD2. The CDR3 covers 16 residues. V lost 2 bases to trimming and J lost 10 bases; unmatched junction nucleotides: 11. Germline V gene lookup returns CDR1 MNHEY and CDR2 SVGAGI. The CDR3 protein is CASSYVASGVAPELFF. In nucleotides, the CDR3 is TGTGCCAGCAGTTACGTGGCTAGCGGGGTGGCCCCGGAGCTGTTTTTT.

This clonotype showed up just a few times. This rearrangement joins TRBV11-2 to TRBJ2-3, with TRBD2 identical over 9 bases. J gave up 7 bases and V 6 bases, and 14 bases lay outside the gene matches. The CDR3 runs to 16 residues. CDR1 and CDR2 from the germline V gene are SGHAT and FQNNGV. The CDR3 DNA sequence: TGTGCCAGCAGAACCCTAGGGCGGGGGGGCATCCATACGCAGTATTTT. This gives the protein CASRTLGRGGIHTQYF.

This clonotype was seen at least ten times. The chain carries TRBV29-1 and TRBJ1-1; D gene ambiguous. The CDR3 is made up of 11 amino acids. Germline assignment: CDR1 SQVTM and CDR2 ANQGSEA. The CDR3 sequence: CTVERGTEAFF. The CDR3 bases are TGCACCGTCGAGCGCGGCACTGAAGCTTTCTTT. Full variable domain (rest looked up from reference TRBV29-1 and TRBJ1-1): SAVISQKPSRDICQRGTSLTIQCQVDSQVTMMFWYRQQPGQSLTLIATANQGSEATYESGFVIDKFPISRPNLTFSTLTVSNMSPEDSSIYLCTVERGTEAFFGQGTRLTVV.

This clonotype has more than one count but fewer than ten. The rearrangement joins TRBV7-2 to TRBJ2-4, with D possibly TRBD2 on 6 matching bases. Trimming removed 5 bases at V and 0 bases at J, with 14 bases between. The CDR3 extends over 16 amino acids. CDR1 is SGHTA, CDR2 FQGNSA, per germline. CDR3 loop: CASSLTSPLAKNIQYF. The CDR3 region has the DNA TGTGCCAGCAGCCTCACTAGCCCTCTAGCCAAAAACATTCAGTACTTC.

This clonotype was seen a few times. The genes are TRBV6-5 and TRBJ1-1; possibly TRBD1 for D (6 bases). The CDR3 consists of 15 residues. Trimming left V 7 bases short and J 2 bases short, with 17 bases between. CDR1 and CDR2 (germline): MNHEY, SVGAGI. The DNA of the CDR3 is TGTGCCAGCAATTGGCCTCAGGGGCCTAACACTGAAGCTTTCTTT. This sequence encodes CASNWPQGPNTEAFF.

The CDR3 DNA follows: TGTGCCAGCAGCTTACGGCTGGGCCAAGAGACCCAGTACTTC. Translation: CASSLRLGQETQYF. V and J are TRBV7-8 and TRBJ2-5; D call uncertain. Germline CDR1 and CDR2: SGHVS and FQNEAQ. The germline V and J ends were trimmed by 2 bases and 1 base, with 8 bases remaining between them. The CDR3 extends over 14 amino acids.

The chain carries TRBV11-2 and TRBJ2-3; 15 bases fit TRBD2. V lost 4 bases, J lost 0 bases, and 11 bases stayed unmatched. CDR1 is SGHAT and CDR2 is FQNNGV in the germline V gene. The CDR3 length is 20 residues. CDR3 protein: CASSSQTGTSGRYSTDTQYF. CDR3 DNA sequence: TGTGCCAGCAGCTCACAGACCGGGACTAGCGGGAGGTATAGCACAGATACGCAGTATTTT.

The gene calls are TRBV6-5 and TRBJ2-1; either TRBD1 or TRBD2 may fit D (5 bases each). The germline gives CDR1 MNHEY, CDR2 SVGAGI. V was cut by 0 bases and J by 4 bases, with 13 bases left in between. The CDR3 sequence is 16 residues long. CDR3 residues: CASSYSVGVGYNEQFF. DNA of the CDR3: TGTGCCAGCAGTTACTCGGTGGGGGTGGGATACAATGAGCAGTTCTTC.

The sample holds a few counts of this clonotype. The rearrangement uses TRBV3-1 and TRBJ1-5, with 7 bases identical to TRBD1. Per germline, CDR1 LGHDT and CDR2 YNNKEL (reference sequence). V lost 2 bases to trimming and J lost 6 bases; unmatched junction nucleotides: 4. The CDR3 runs 14 residues. The CDR3 sequence: CASSQKGGRQPQHF. The CDR3 DNA reads TGTGCCAGCAGCCAAAAAGGGGGCCGTCAGCCCCAGCATTTT.

The chain has TRBV6-5 and TRBJ2-3; 10 positions match TRBD1. The length of the CDR3 is 18 residues. CDR1 MNHEY and CDR2 SVGAGI come from the germline V gene. V gave up 3 bases and J gave up 2 bases; unmatched junction bases: 11. In nucleotides, the CDR3 is TGTGCCAGCAGTTATGACAGGGGGCTTCTAAAATCCACAGATACGCAGTATTTT. Residues: CASSYDRGLLKSTDTQYF.

This clonotype has more than one count but fewer than ten. The rearrangement uses TRBV25-1 and TRBJ1-2; TRBD1 matches 8 bases. The CDR3 is 14 amino acids. Germline lookup yields CDR1 MGHDK and CDR2 SYGVNS. V lost 5 bases, J lost 5 bases, and 7 bases stayed unmatched. CDR3 in DNA: TGTGCCAGCAGTTTGACAGGGGTCGAATATGGCTACACCTTC. Protein product: CASSLTGVEYGYTF.

This clonotype was seen at least ten times. CDR3 amino acids: CASSPGTGTYTDTQYF. CDR3 sequence (DNA): TGTGCCAGCAGCCCCGGGACAGGAACGTACACAGATACGCAGTATTTT. The chain employs TRBV12-3 or TRBV12-4 and TRBJ2-3, with TRBD1 matching over 8 bases. The CDR3 loop spans 16 amino acids. V gave up 6 bases and J gave up 2 bases; unmatched junction bases: 10.

This clonotype was detected many times. The chain recombines TRBV5-1 with TRBJ2-1, with D perhaps matching TRBD1 (6 bases). Germline CDR1 SGHRS, CDR2 YFSETQ. V was cut by 0 bases and J by 8 bases, with 12 bases left in between. This CDR3 is built from 14 residues. The CDR3 sequence is CASSLGQEWDEQFF. CDR3 DNA sequence: TGCGCCAGCAGCTTGGGACAGGAGTGGGATGAGCAGTTCTTC.